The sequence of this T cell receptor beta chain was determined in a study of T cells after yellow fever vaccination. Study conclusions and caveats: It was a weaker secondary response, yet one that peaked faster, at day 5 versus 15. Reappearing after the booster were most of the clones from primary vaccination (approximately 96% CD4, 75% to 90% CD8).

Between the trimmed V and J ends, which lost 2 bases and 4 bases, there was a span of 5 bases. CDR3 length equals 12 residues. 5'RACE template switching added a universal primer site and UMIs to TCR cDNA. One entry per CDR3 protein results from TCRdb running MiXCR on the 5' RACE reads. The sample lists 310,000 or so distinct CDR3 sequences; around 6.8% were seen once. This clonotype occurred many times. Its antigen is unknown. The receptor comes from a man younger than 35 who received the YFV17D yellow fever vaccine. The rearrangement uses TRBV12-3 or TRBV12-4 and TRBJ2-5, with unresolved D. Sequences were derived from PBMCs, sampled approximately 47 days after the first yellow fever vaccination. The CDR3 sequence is CASSLTVETQYF. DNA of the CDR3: TGTGCCAGCAGTTTAACGGTAGAGACCCAGTACTTC.